These 21 T cell receptor beta chains originate from one sample sequenced in a study of human T cells and chemical hapten exposure. Time point of the sample: patch test 3, about 24 weeks after DPC sensitization. Stated treatment: therapeutic diphenylcyclopropenone sensitization with weekly scalp DPC. TCRdb re-derived calls from the RACE reads in MiXCR, one entry per CDR3 protein. The repertoire holds about 190,000 distinct CDR3 sequences, with under 25% as singletons. Source: whole blood, taken in connection with sensitization to the hapten diphenylcyclopropenone (DPC). All receptors come from a middle-aged woman with alopecia areata. Some clones in this sample may be carry-over from other donors' samples.

This clonotype was seen only a few times. The chain joins TRBV6-2 or TRBV6-3 to TRBJ2-1, with 7 bases lining up with TRBD1. Unmatched junction bases numbered 12, after V lost 2 bases and J lost 11 bases. CDR1 MNHEY and CDR2 SVGEGT come from the germline V gene. The CDR3 consists of 15 residues. CDR3 sequence reads: CASSYPGTEKIQQFF. The CDR3 DNA reads TGTGCCAGCAGTTACCCCGGGACAGAGAAGATCCAGCAGTTCTTC.

V usage is TRBV5-4 and J usage is TRBJ1-4, with D possibly matching TRBD1 (5 bases). The CDR3 extends over 15 amino acids. Germline values: CDR1 SGHNT, CDR2 YYREEE (reference sequence). Trimming took off 3 bases at V and 12 bases at J, with 21 bases between the two ends. The CDR3 DNA sequence: TGTGCCAGCAGCTCCGCAGGACGGTCCTTGGGGGAACTGTTTTTT. Translation gives CASSSAGRSLGELFF.

V gene TRBV12-3 or TRBV12-4 combines with J gene TRBJ2-1, with 9 bases identical to TRBD2. J was trimmed by 6 bases and V by 3 bases; bases with no gene match: 6. This CDR3 contains 15 residues. CDR3 sequence reads: CASSLEGLASNEQFF. CDR3 coding DNA: TGTGCCAGCAGTTTGGAGGGACTAGCCAGCAATGAGCAGTTCTTC.

This rearrangement joins TRBV27 to TRBJ2-7; 10 bases align to TRBD1. The ends lost 7 bases at V and 6 bases at J; junction bases unmatched: 9. The germline CDR1 and CDR2 sequences are MNHEY and SMNVEV (reference sequence). This CDR3 region has 14 residues. The CDR3: CASTAGTGDFEQYF. Here the CDR3 DNA reads TGTGCCAGCACTGCCGGGACAGGGGATTTCGAGCAGTACTTC.

The rearrangement links TRBV28 to TRBJ2-7; no clear D gene. The CDR3 totals 13 residues. Germline V CDR1 and CDR2: MDHEN, SYDVKM. Trimming cost V 4 bases and J 2 bases, with 9 bases left between them. CDR3 amino acids: CASSSSPTYEQYF. CDR3 in DNA: TGTGCCAGCAGTTCTAGTCCGACCTACGAGCAGTACTTC.

This chain links TRBV25-1 with TRBJ2-7; D not resolved. Germline CDR1 reads MGHDK; CDR2 reads SYGVNS. This CDR3 has 14 amino acids. Trimming took off 3 bases at V and 5 bases at J, with 14 bases between the two ends. The CDR3 coding sequence is TGTGCCAGCAGTGAGAGGCAGGCCTTCCACGAGCAGTACTTC. This sequence encodes CASSERQAFHEQYF.

The chain links TRBV6-5 to TRBJ2-3; possibly TRBD1 or TRBD2 for D (5 bases each). The germline gives CDR1 MNHEY, CDR2 SVGAGI. V lost 2 bases and J 8 bases, leaving 14 bases between the germline ends. This CDR3 has 14 amino acids. The CDR3 bases are TGTGCCAGCAGTTACATCCCCAGGGCGGGTACGCAGTATTTT. This codes for CASSYIPRAGTQYF.

This clonotype was seen at least ten times. The chain uses TRBV18 and TRBJ2-5; tentative D call: TRBD2 (6 bases). Germline V gene lookup returns CDR1 KGHSH and CDR2 LQKENI. The CDR3 consists of 14 residues. Trimming took 1 base from V and 5 from J, leaving 11 bases between them. The CDR3 loop is CASSPLASEETQYF. For the CDR3, the DNA is TGTGCCAGCTCACCACTCGCTAGCGAGGAGACCCAGTACTTC.

The chain recombines TRBV20-1 with TRBJ2-4; D is tentatively TRBD1 or TRBD2 (7 bases each). The length of the CDR3 is 17 residues. V lost 1 base and J lost 2, with 18 bases in between. The V gene's germline CDR1 is DFQATT and CDR2 SNEGSKA (reference sequence). The CDR3 loop is CSARGARGGRTKNIQYF. The CDR3 DNA follows: TGCAGTGCTAGAGGAGCCAGGGGGGGCCGGACCAAAAACATTCAGTACTTC.

The V call is TRBV20-1, the J call TRBJ2-7, with D maybe TRBD2 (7 bases). Trimming pared 3 bases from V and 2 bases from J, leaving 17 bases between. CDR3 length equals 15 residues. Germline CDR1 reads DFQATT; CDR2 reads SNEGSKA (reference sequence). The chain's CDR3 is CSASAEGGGAYEQYF. For the CDR3, the DNA is TGCAGTGCTAGTGCCGAGGGGGGAGGGGCCTACGAGCAGTACTTC.

The sample holds a few counts of this clonotype. The genes are TRBV4-3 and TRBJ1-1; weak D call: TRBD1 (5 bases). V lost 4 bases, J lost 3 bases, and 21 bases lay in between. From germline, CDR1 is LGHNA and CDR2 YSLEER. The CDR3 sequence is 17 residues long. CDR3 bases: TGCGCCAGCAGCCGGGATGGTCGGGGACCTATGGACACTGAAGCTTTCTTT. Translation gives CASSRDGRGPMDTEAFF.

This rearrangement joins TRBV4-1 to TRBJ2-3; D remains ambiguous. CDR3 size: 13 residues. V was pared by 4 bases and J by 4 bases, with 9 bases between. Germline CDR1 MGHRA, CDR2 YSYEKL. CDR3 amino acids: CASSRAGADTQYF. Here the CDR3 DNA reads TGCGCCAGCAGCCGGGCCGGAGCAGATACGCAGTATTTT.

The chain links TRBV7-3 to TRBJ2-1; the match to TRBD2 covers 11 bases. The CDR3 spans 13 residues. Germline assignment: CDR1 SGHTA and CDR2 FQGTGA. The ends lost 5 bases at V and 12 bases at J; junction bases unmatched: 6. Here the CDR3 reads CASSPGTSGLQFF. CDR3 nucleotide sequence: TGTGCCAGCAGCCCTGGGACTAGCGGTTTGCAGTTCTTC.

The CDR3 nucleotides read TGCGCCAGCAGCTTCGGGACTAGCGGGAGCCAAGAGACCCAGTACTTC. It codes for CASSFGTSGSQETQYF. The chain is built from TRBV5-1 and TRBJ2-5; TRBD2 aligns across 14 bases. With V trimmed by 2 bases and J by 1 base, 1 base remained unmatched. The CDR3 consists of 16 residues. From germline, CDR1 is SGHRS and CDR2 YFSETQ. The full variable domain, rest sourced from reference TRBV5-1 and TRBJ2-5, is KAGVTQTPRYLIKTRGQQVTLSCSPISGHRSVSWYQQTPGQGLQFLFEYFSETQRNKGNFPGRFSGRQFSNSRSEMNVSTLELGDSALYLCASSFGTSGSQETQYFGPGTRLLVL.

This clonotype was recorded at least ten times. V gene TRBV6-1 combines with J gene TRBJ2-3; D might be TRBD1 (5 bases). Trimming pared 2 bases from V and 0 bases from J, leaving 6 bases between. Germline assignment: CDR1 MNHNS and CDR2 SASEGT. The CDR3 extends over 14 amino acids. CDR3 sequence: CASSEPGSTDTQYF. For the CDR3, the DNA is TGTGCCAGCAGTGAACCAGGGAGCACAGATACGCAGTATTTT.

The CDR3, as DNA: TGTGCCAGCAATGCAGGGGGCACAGATACGCAGTATTTT. Translated, it gives CASNAGGTDTQYF. The chain employs TRBV27 and TRBJ2-3, with D perhaps TRBD1 (6 bases). Germline-derived CDR1 and CDR2 are MNHEY and SMNVEV (reference sequence). Between the trimmed V and J ends, which lost 7 bases and 1 base, there was a span of 9 bases. CDR3 length: 13 residues.

This clonotype was found many times. The chain links TRBV7-2 to TRBJ2-7; D gene unclear. CDR1 is SGHTA, CDR2 FQGNSA, per germline. The CDR3 is 12 residues long. The ends were cut back, 7 bases at V and 7 bases at J, with 14 bases in the middle. The CDR3 sequence: CASTRLGSEQYF. The DNA for the CDR3 is TGTGCCAGCACCCGGCTGGGATCTGAGCAGTACTTC. Using reference TRBV7-2 and TRBJ2-7 for the parts outside the CDR3, the full variable domain is GAGVSQSPSNKVTEKGKDVELRCDPISGHTALYWYRQSLGQGLEFLIYFQGNSAPDKSGLPSDRFSAERTGGSVSTLTIQRTQQEDSAVYLCASTRLGSEQYFGPGTRLTVT.

This rearrangement joins TRBV29-1 to TRBJ2-1; the match to TRBD1 covers 11 bases. The germline V gene has CDR1 SQVTM and CDR2 ANQGSEA. The trim removed 6 bases at V and 4 bases at J, leaving 11 bases unmatched. The CDR3 consists of 16 residues. This chain's CDR3 is CSVDAGTGGGYNEQFF. CDR3 bases: TGCAGCGTCGACGCCGGGACAGGGGGGGGGTACAATGAGCAGTTCTTC.

This clonotype has just one count. The genes are TRBV4-3 and TRBJ1-4, with D uncertain. The V end lost 3 bases, the J end lost 7 bases, and 6 bases lay between the germline ends. The CDR3 is 12 amino acids. Germline V gene lookup returns CDR1 LGHNA and CDR2 YSLEER. CDR3 DNA: TGCGCCAGCAGCCAGACTGGTGAAAAACTGTTTTTT. It encodes CASSQTGEKLFF.

This chain joins TRBV12-3 or TRBV12-4 and TRBJ1-5; D gene unclear. The CDR3 extends over 15 amino acids. The V and J ends lost 3 bases and 4 bases respectively, with 13 bases between them. The CDR3 spells CASSFSGRLNQPQHF. The CDR3 nucleotides read TGTGCCAGCAGTTTCTCCGGACGGCTTAATCAGCCCCAGCATTTT.

This chain uses TRBV7-2 with TRBJ2-7; no reliable D call. V lost 5 bases and J 0 bases, leaving 11 bases between the germline ends. Germline lookup yields CDR1 SGHTA and CDR2 FQGNSA. The CDR3 length is 14 residues. CDR3 residues: CASSPNWSSYEQYF. For the CDR3, the DNA is TGTGCCAGCAGCCCGAACTGGAGCTCCTACGAGCAGTACTTC.